This TCR beta chain is drawn from a study of shared clonotypes between healthy human individuals. Naive CD8 cells, CD45RO-negative and positively selected for CCR7, excluded terminally differentiated effector memory CD45RA+ cells. There were no recent acute infections or vaccinations among the donors, who were healthy HIV-negative adults. The repertoire was sequenced with immunoSEQ multiplex PCR; TCRdb's copy has only in-frame clones and lacks some. This sample yields roughly 2,000,000 clones, of which approximately 94% are seen a single time; 1% to 1.5% belongs to the top ten. The CDR3 has 17 amino acids. V dropped 1 base and J dropped 8; count of bases not matched to a gene: 12. Germline loops: CDR1 GTSNPN, CDR2 SVGIG (reference sequence).

The chain employs TRBV30 and TRBJ1-4; 11 positions match TRBD1. What was sequenced was naive CD8+ T cells sorted from blood. This sequence was found in a man aged 18 to 29 in good health. The CDR3 DNA is TGTGCCTGGAGTGAAGGACAGGGGGCGCCTAGTTGGGAAAAACTGTTTTTT. It yields the protein CAWSEGQGAPSWEKLFF.